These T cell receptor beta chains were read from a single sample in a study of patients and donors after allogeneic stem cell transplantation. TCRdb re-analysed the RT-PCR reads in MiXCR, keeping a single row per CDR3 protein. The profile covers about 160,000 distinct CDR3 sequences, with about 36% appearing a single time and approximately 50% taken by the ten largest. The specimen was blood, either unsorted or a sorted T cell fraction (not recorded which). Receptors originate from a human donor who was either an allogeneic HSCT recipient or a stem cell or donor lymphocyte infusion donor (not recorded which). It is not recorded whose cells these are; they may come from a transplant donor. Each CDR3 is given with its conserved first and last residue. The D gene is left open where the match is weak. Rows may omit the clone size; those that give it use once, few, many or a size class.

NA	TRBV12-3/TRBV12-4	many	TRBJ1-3	TGTGCCAGCAGTACTCGGACGGGAGGAAACACCATATATTTT	CASSTRTGGNTIYF
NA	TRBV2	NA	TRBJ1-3	TGTGCCAGCAGTGATCGCAGGAGCTCTGGAAACACCATATATTTT	CASSDRRSSGNTIYF
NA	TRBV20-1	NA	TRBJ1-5	TGCAGTGCCACTCCGTCGGGGTACAATCAGCCCCAGCATTTT	CSATPSGYNQPQHF
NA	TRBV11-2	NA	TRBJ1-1	TGTGCCAGCAGCTCCTCAGGTGACACTGAAGCTTTCTTT	CASSSSGDTEAFF
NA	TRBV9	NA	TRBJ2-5	TGTGCCAGCAGCGACAGCCTCCGGGACTACCAAGAGACCCAGTACTTC	CASSDSLRDYQETQYF
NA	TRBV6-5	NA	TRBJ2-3	TGTGCCAGCAGTTACTCGCCGGGGGCCGATACGCAGTATTTT	CASSYSPGADTQYF
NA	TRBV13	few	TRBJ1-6	TGTGCCAGCAGCTTATTCGGAGGAGATTCACCCCTCCACTTT	CASSLFGGDSPLHF
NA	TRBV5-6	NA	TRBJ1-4	TGTGCCAGCAGCTTGGTGGGGGCACCGAATGAAAAACTGTTTTTT	CASSLVGAPNEKLFF
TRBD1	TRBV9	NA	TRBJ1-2	TGTGCCAGCAGTGGGACAGGGGGCGAAGAGAAAGGTTATGGCTACACCTTC	CASSGTGGEEKGYGYTF
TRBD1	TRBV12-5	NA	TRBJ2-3	TGTGCTAGTGGTCCACCCGGACAGGGGGGGGTATGCACAGATACGCAGTATTTT	CASGPPGQGGVCTDTQYF
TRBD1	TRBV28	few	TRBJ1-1	TGTGCCAGCATCCCGACAGGGGTGGGCACTGAAGCTTTCTTT	CASIPTGVGTEAFF
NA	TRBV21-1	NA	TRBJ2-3	TGTGCCAGCACCAGACTAGCGGGGACAGATACGCAGTATTTT	CASTRLAGTDTQYF
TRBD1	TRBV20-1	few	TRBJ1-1	TGCAGCTCGGAGGGACAGCCGAACACTGAAGCTTTCTTT	CSSEGQPNTEAFF
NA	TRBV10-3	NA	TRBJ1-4	TGTGCCATCAGTGAGGGAGAAAAACTGTTTTTT	CAISEGEKLFF
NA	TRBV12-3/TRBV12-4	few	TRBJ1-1	TGTGCCAGCCGGCCCTTGACCGGACCTAACACTGAAGCTTTCTTT	CASRPLTGPNTEAFF
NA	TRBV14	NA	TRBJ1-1	TGTGCCAGCAGCCCGCGGGCCCAGACGACTGAAGCTTTCTTT	CASSPRAQTTEAFF